The clone carrying this TCR beta chain was counted between two and nine times. Its specificity is unknown. The data were obtained in a study of cytomegalovirus exposure and HLA in healthy donors. Unrecorded immune exposures were likely, despite nominal health at sampling. PCR involved 60 Vbeta and 13 Jbeta primers. Clones were sequenced by immunoSEQ multiplex PCR, and TCRdb holds only the in-frame ones, with some missing. The top ten clones hold around 2.6% of a sample with about 130,000 clones, about two thirds of them seen once. CDR1 is SGHRS, CDR2 YFSETQ, per germline. This CDR3 has 13 residues. The ends lost 2 bases at V and 7 bases at J; junction bases unmatched: 2. Study-level findings and limits: Some V segments could not be told apart, so they were left out, TRBV6-2 and TRBV6-3 among them.

The sample consisted of PBMCs. The source is a human donor in good health. This chain links TRBV5-1 with TRBJ1-5; 8 nucleotides line up with TRBD1. CDR3 sequence reads: CASSLQGGQPQHF. As DNA, the CDR3 is TGCGCCAGCAGCTTACAGGGGGGCCAGCCCCAGCATTTT.